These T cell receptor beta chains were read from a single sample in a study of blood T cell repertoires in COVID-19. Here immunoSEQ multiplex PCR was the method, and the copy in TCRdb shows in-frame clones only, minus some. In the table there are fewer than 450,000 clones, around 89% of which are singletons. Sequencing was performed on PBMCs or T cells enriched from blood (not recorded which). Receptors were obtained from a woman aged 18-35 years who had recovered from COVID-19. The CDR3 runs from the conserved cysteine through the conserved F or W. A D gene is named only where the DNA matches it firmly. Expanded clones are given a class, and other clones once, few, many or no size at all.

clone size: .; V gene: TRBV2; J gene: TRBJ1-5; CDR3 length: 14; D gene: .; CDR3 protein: CASSDPRSYQPQHF; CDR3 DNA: TGTGCCAGCAGTGATCCTCGGTCTTATCAGCCCCAGCATTTT
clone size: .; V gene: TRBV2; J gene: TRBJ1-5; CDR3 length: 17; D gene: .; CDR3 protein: CASRSHGEGSPIQTQHF; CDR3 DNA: TGTGCCAGCAGAAGTCATGGGGAGGGATCCCCAATTCAGACCCAGCATTTT
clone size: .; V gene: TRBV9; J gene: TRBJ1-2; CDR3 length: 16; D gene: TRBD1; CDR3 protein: CASSVAKGQGIYGYTF; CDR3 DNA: TGTGCCAGCAGCGTAGCTAAGGGACAGGGGATCTATGGCTACACCTTC
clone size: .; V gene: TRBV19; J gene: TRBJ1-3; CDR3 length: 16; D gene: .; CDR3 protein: CASSRSTIGTGNTIYF; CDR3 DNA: TGTGCCAGTAGTAGATCCACCATTGGCACTGGAAACACCATATATTTT
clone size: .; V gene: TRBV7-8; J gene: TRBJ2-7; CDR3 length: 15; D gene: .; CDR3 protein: CASSLASGIPYEQYF; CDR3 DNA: TGTGCCAGCAGCTTAGCCTCGGGGATCCCCTACGAGCAGTACTTC
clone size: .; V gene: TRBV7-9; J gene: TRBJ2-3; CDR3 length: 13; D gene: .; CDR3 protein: CASSLAHGDTQYF; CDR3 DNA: TGTGCCAGCAGCTTGGCCCATGGAGATACGCAGTATTTT
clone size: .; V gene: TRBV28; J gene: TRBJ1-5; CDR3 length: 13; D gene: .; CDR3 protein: CASSLSFNQPQHF; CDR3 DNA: TGTGCCAGCAGTTTGAGCTTCAATCAGCCCCAGCATTTT
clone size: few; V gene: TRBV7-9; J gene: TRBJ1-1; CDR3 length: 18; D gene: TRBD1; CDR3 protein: CASSQDRGQKLYDTEAFF; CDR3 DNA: TGTGCCAGCAGCCAAGACAGGGGGCAAAAGTTGTATGACACTGAAGCTTTCTTT
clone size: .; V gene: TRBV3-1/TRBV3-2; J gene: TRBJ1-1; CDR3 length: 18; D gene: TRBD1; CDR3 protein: CASSQGARTGVWNTEAFF; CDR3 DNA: TGTGCCAGCAGCCAAGGGGCCCGGACAGGGGTTTGGAACACTGAAGCTTTCTTT
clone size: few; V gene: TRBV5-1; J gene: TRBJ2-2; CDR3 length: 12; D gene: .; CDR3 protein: CASSLNTGELFF; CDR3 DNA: TGCGCCAGCAGCCTGAACACCGGGGAGCTGTTTTTT
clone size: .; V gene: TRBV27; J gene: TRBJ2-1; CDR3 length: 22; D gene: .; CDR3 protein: CASSWTPENRDWVLSSYNEQFF; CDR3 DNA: TGTGCCAGCAGTTGGACCCCAGAGAACCGGGACTGGGTCCTGAGCTCCTACAATGAGCAGTTCTTC
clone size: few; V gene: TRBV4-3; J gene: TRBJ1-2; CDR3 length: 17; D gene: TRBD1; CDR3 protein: CASSQDRAGGLHYGYTF; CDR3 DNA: TGCGCCAGCAGCCAAGATCGGGCAGGGGGGCTGCACTATGGCTACACCTTC
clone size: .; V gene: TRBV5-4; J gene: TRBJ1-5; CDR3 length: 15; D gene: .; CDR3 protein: CASSLGVEGNQPQHF; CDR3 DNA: TGTGCCAGCAGCTTGGGAGTTGAGGGAAATCAGCCCCAGCATTTT
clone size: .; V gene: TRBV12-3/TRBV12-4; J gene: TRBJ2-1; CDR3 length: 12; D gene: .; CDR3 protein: CASSSTSNEQFF; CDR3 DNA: TGTGCCAGCAGTTCTACTAGCAATGAGCAGTTCTTC
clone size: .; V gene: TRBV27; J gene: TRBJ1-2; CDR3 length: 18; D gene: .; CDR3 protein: CASSPVWAARAGGYGYTF; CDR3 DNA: TGTGCCAGCAGCCCCGTATGGGCAGCCCGGGCGGGGGGCTATGGCTACACCTTC
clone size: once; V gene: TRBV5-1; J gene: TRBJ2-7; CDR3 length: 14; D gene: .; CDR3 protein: CASSPEGARYEQYF; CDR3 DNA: TGCGCCAGCAGCCCGGAGGGGGCTCGCTACGAGCAGTACTTC
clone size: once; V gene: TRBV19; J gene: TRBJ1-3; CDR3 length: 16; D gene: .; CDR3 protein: CASSIVPGSSGNTIYF; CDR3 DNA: TGTGCCAGTAGTATAGTCCCGGGGAGCTCTGGAAACACCATATATTTT
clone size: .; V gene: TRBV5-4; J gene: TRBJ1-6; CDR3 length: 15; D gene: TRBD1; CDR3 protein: CASSSGQELGSPLHF; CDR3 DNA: TGTGCCAGCAGCTCGGGACAGGAGCTGGGTTCACCCCTCCACTTT
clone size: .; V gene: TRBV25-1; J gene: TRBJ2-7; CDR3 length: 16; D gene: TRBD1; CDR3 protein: CASSPTPGQGAYEQYF; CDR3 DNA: TGTGCCAGCAGCCCAACTCCGGGACAGGGGGCCTACGAGCAGTACTTC
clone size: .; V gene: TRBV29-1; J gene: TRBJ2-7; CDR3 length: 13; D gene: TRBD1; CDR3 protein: CSVEDRGKDEQYF; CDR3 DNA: TGCAGCGTTGAGGACAGGGGGAAGGACGAGCAGTACTTC
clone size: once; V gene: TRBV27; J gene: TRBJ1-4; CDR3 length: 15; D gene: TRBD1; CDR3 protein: CASRTTGVTNEKLFF; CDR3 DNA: TGTGCCAGCAGAACGACAGGGGTGACTAATGAAAAACTGTTTTTT